This TCR beta chain is from a study of vaccination effects on CD4 cells after COVID-19. Study details: Participants each got two BNT162b2 or mRNA-1273 vaccine doses.

This clone has only a few counts. Its matching antigen is unknown. Overall study findings and caveats: The vaccine-induced clones of healthy vaccinees included only 1 of 255 that cross-reacted with common cold coronaviruses. By a late point after vaccination, infection- and vaccine-induced clones had shrunk markedly through clonal contraction.

Using immunoSEQ multiplex PCR, the repertoire was profiled, and TCRdb retains in-frame clones only, with some absent. The data contain some 68,000 clones, around 76% of them singletons. Antigen-specific CD4+ T cells were expanded with viral peptide pools in the ViraFEST assay before sequencing. The culture ran for approximately nine days before CD4+ T cells were isolated. Absence of prior SARS-CoV-2 infection characterized the vaccine recipients, who showed negative nucleocapsid antibodies. Half-medium exchanges with IL-2 medium took place on days 3 and 7. The TCR was taken from a human donor who received a COVID-19 vaccine. The sequences come from CD4+ T cells from PBMCs cultured with HCoV-OC43 spike peptides, collected before COVID-19 vaccination. As for subset: HCoV-OC43 spike overlapping peptide pool stimulation.

CDR3 residues: CSVLLRGMNTEAFF. The DNA for the CDR3 is TGCAGCGTCCTCCTCAGGGGCATGAACACTGAAGCTTTCTTT. This rearrangement joins TRBV29-1 to TRBJ1-1; tentatively, D is TRBD1 (6 bases). V was clipped by 6 bases and J by 0 bases, with 14 bases between them. The CDR3 contains 14 residues. CDR1 and CDR2 (germline): SQVTM, ANQGSEA.